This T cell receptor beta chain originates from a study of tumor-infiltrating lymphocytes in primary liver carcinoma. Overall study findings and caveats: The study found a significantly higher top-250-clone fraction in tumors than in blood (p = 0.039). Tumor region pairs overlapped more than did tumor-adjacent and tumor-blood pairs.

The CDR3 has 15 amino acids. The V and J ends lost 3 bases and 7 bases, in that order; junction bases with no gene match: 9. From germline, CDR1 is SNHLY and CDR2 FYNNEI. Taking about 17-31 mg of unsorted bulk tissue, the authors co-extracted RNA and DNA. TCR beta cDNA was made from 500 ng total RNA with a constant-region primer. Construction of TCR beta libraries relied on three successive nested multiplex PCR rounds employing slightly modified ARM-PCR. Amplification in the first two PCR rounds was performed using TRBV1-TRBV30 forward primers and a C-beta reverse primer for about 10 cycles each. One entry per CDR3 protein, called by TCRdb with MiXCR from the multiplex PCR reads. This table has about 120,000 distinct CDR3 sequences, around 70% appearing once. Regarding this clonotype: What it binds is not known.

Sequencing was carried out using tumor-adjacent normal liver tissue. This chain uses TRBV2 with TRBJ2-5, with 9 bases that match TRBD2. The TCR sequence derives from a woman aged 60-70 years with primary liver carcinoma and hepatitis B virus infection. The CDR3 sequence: CASSELAGQGVTQYF. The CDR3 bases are TGTGCCAGCAGTGAGCTAGCGGGACAAGGAGTGACCCAGTACTTC. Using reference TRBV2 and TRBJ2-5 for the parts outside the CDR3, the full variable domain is EPEVTQTPSHQVTQMGQEVILRCVPISNHLYFYWYRQILGQKVEFLVSFYNNEISEKSEIFDDQFSVERPDGSNFTLKIRSTKLEDSAMYFCASSELAGQGVTQYFGPGTRLLVL.